This TCR beta chain was identified during a study of cytomegalovirus exposure and HLA in healthy donors. Study-level information: Unique TCR beta sequences numbering 117 million came from 190 million or so T cells in an earlier analysis. Study observations and caveats: Rates of TCR association differed by HLA locus in a later analysis, with DRB1 highest and HLA-C lowest. The HLA-A and HLA-B alleles of most subjects were reportedly predicted accurately from TCR beta sequences. In a later analysis, at a false discovery rate of 0.05, about 16,000 TCR beta sequences matched HLA alleles.

Vbeta (60) and Jbeta (13) primers were used in the PCR. Method: immunoSEQ multiplex PCR; TCRdb's copy keeps in-frame clones and lacks some. The sample contains tens of thousands of clones, about 72% of which appear only once. As for this clone: Its target is not known.

Trimming at V came to 0 bases and at J to 2 bases, leaving 8 bases not matched to a gene. The CDR3 is made up of 17 amino acids. Germline CDR1 and CDR2: LNHNV and YYDKDF (reference sequence). This sequence joins TRBV15 and TRBJ2-7; 9 bases are shared with TRBD1. Sequencing input: PBMCs. This TCR came from a woman aged 40 to 49 in good health and CMV-seropositive. The CDR3: CATSRDGGGQGPYEQYF. The CDR3 bases are TGTGCCACCAGCAGAGATGGGGGCGGACAGGGGCCCTACGAGCAGTACTTC. The full variable domain, completed using reference TRBV15 and TRBJ2-7, is DAMVIQNPRYQVTQFGKPVTLSCSQTLNHNVMYWYQQKSSQAPKLLFHYYDKDFNNEADTPDNFQSRRPNTSFCFLDIRSPGLGDTAMYLCATSRDGGGQGPYEQYFGPGTRLTVT.